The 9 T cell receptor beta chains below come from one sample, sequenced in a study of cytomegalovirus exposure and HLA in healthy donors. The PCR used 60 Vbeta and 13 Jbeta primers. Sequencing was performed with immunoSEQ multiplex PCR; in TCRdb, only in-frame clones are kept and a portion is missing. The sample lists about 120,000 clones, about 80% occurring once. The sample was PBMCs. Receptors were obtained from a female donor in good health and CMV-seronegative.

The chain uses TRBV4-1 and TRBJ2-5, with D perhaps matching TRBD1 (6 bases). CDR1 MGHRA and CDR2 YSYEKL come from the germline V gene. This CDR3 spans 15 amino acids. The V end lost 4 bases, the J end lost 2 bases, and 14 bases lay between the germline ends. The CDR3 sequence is CASSLTGFPQETQYF. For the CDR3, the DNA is TGCGCCAGCAGCCTAACAGGGTTTCCTCAAGAGACCCAGTACTTC.

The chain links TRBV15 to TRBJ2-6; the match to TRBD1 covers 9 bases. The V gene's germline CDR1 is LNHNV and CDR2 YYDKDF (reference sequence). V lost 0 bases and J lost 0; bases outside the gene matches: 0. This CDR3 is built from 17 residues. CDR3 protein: CATSRETGGSGANVLTF. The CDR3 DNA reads TGTGCCACCAGCAGAGAGACAGGGGGCTCTGGGGCCAACGTCCTGACTTTC.

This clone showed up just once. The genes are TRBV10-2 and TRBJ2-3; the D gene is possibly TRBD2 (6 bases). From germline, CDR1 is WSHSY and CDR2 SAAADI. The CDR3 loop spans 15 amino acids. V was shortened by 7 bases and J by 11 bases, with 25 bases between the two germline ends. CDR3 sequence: CASKGGAISGGEQYF. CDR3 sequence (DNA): TGCGCCAGCAAAGGCGGGGCTATTTCTGGGGGAGAGCAGTATTTT.

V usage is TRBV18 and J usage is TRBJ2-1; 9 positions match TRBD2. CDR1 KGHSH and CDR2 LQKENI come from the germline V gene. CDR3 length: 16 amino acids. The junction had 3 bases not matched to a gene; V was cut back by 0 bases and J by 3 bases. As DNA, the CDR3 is TGTGCCAGCTCACCACCGGGACTAGCAATCTACAATGAGCAGTTCTTC. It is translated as CASSPPGLAIYNEQFF.

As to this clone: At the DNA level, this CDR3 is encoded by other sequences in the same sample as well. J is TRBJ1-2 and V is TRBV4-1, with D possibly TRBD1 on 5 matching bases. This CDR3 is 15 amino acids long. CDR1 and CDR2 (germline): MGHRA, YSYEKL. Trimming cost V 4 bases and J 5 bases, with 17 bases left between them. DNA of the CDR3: TGCGCCAGCAGCCCGAGCGGGCAGGGCCGGTATGGCTACACCTTC. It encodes CASSPSGQGRYGYTF.

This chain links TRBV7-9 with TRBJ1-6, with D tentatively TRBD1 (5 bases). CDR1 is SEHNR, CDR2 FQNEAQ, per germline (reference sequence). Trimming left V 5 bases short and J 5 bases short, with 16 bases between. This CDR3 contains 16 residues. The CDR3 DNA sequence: TGTGCCAGCAGCCGTGGGGGGGGAGTCCATAATTCACCCCTCCACTTT. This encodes CASSRGGGVHNSPLHF.

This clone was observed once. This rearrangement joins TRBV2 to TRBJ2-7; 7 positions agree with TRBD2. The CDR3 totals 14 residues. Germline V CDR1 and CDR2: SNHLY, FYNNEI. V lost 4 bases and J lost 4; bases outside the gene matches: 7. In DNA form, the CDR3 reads TGTGCCAGCAGTGTGTCGGGGGGTAGATACGAGCAGTACTTC. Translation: CASSVSGGRYEQYF.

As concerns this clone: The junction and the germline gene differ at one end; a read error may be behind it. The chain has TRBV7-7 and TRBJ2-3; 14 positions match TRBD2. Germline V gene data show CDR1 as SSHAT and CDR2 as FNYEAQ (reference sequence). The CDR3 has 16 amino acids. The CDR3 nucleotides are TGTGCTAGCAGCCTAGGACTAGCGGGGGGATCAGATACGCAGTATTTT. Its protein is CASSLGLAGGSDTQYF.

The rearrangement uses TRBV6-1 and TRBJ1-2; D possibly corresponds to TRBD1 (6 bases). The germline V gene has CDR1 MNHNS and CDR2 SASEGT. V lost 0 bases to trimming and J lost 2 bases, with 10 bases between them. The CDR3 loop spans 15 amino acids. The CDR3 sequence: CASSEAWTANYGYTF. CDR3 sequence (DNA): TGTGCCAGCAGTGAAGCCTGGACAGCCAACTATGGCTACACCTTC.